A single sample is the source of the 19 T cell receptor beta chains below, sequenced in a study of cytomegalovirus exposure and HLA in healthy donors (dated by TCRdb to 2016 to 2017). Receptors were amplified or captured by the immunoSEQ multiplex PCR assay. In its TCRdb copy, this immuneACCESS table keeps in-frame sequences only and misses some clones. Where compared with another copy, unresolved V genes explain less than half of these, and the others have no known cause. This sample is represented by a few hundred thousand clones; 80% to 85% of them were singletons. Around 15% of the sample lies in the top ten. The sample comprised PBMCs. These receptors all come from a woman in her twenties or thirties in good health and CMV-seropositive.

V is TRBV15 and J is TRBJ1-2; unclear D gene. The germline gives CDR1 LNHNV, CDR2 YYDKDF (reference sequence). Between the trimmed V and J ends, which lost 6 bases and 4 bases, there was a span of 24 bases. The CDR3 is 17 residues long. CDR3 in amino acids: CATSPKGEKGRIYGYTF. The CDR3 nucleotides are TGTGCCACCAGTCCCAAGGGAGAGAAAGGACGGATCTATGGCTACACCTTC.

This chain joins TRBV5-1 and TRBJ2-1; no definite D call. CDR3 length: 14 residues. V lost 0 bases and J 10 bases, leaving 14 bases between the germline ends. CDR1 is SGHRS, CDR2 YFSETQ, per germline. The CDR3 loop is CASSLAAAAWEQFF. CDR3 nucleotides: TGCGCCAGCAGCTTGGCCGCGGCGGCCTGGGAGCAGTTCTTC.

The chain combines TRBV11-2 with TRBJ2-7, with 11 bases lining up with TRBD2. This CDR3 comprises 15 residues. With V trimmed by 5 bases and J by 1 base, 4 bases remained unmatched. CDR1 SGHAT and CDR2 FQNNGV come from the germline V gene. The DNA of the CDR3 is TGTGCCAGCAGCCCGGGACTAGCGGAGTCCTACGAGCAGTACTTC. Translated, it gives CASSPGLAESYEQYF.

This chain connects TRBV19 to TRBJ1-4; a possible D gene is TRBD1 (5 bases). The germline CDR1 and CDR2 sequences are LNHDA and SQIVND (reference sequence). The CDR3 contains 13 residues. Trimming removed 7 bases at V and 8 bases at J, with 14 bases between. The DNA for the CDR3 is TGTGCCAGTAAAATGCAGGGTGGGGAAAAACTGTTTTTT. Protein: CASKMQGGEKLFF.

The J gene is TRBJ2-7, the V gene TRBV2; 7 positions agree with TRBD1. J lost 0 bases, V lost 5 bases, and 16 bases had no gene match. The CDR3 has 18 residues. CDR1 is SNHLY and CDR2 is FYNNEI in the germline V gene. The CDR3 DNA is TGTGCCAGCAGTCTCCGGGACAGACGACAAACTCTCTCCTACGAGCAGTACTTC. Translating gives CASSLRDRRQTLSYEQYF.

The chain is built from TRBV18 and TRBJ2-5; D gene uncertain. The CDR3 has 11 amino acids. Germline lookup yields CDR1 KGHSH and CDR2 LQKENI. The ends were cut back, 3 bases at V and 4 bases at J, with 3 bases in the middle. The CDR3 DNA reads TGTGCCAGCTCACCGGGAGAGACCCAGTACTTC. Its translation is CASSPGETQYF.

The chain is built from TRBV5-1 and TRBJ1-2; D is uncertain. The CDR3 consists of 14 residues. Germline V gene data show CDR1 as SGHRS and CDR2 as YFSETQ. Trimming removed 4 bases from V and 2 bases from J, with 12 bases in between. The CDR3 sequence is CASSVPGFNYGYTF. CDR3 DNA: TGCGCCAGCAGCGTCCCGGGGTTCAACTATGGCTACACCTTC.

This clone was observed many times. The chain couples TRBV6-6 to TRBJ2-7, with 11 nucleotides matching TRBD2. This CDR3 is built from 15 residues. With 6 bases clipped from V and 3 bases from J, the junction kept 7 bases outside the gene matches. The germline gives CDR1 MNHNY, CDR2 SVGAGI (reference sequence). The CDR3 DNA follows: TGTGCCAGCAGCCCGACTAGCGGGAAGAGCTACGAGCAGTACTTC. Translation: CASSPTSGKSYEQYF.

CDR3 sequence (DNA): TGTGCCAGCAGCGTAAAGGGGGGGCGAGAAGCTTTCTTT. Its translation: CASSVKGGREAFF. This chain joins TRBV9 and TRBJ1-1; possibly TRBD1 for D (6 bases). The CDR3 runs 13 residues. Trimming cost V 1 base and J 8 bases, with 12 bases left between them. CDR1 is SGDLS and CDR2 is YYNGEE in the germline V gene.

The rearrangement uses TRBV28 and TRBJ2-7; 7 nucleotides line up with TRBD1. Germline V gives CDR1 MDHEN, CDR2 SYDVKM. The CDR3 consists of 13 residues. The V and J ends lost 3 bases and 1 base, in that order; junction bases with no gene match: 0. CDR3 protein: CASSLTGSYEQYF. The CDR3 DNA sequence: TGTGCCAGCAGTTTGACAGGGTCCTACGAGCAGTACTTC.

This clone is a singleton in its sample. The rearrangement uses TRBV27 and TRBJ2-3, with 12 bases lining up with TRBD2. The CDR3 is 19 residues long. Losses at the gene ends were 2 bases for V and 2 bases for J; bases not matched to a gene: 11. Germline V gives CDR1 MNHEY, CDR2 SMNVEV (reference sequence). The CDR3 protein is CASSLTLPASGRVTDTQYF. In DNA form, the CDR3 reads TGTGCCAGCAGTTTAACCCTCCCTGCTAGCGGGAGGGTCACAGATACGCAGTATTTT.

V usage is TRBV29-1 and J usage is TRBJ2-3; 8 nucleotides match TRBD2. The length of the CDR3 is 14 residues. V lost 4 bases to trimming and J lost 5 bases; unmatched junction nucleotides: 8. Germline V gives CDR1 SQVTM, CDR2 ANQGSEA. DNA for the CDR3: TGCAGCGTTGGTTTGTCACGGGGGGGAGATACGCAGTATTTT. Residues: CSVGLSRGGDTQYF.

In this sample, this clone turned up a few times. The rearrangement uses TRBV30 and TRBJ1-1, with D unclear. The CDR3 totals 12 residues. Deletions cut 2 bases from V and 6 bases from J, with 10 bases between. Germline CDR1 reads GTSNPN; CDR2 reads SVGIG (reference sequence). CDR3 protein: CAWSTLDPEAFF. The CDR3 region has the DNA TGTGCCTGGAGTACCCTCGATCCTGAAGCTTTCTTT.

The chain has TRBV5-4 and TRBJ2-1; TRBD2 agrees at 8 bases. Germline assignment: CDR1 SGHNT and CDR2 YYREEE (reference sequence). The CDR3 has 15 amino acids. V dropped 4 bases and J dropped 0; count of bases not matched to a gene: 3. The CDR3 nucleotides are TGTGCCAGCAGCCAAAGCGGGAGCTCCTACAATGAGCAGTTCTTC. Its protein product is CASSQSGSSYNEQFF. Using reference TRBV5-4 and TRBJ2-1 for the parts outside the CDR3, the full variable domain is ETGVTQSPTHLIKTRGQQVTLRCSSQSGHNTVSWYQQALGQGPQFIFQYYREEENGRGNFPPRFSGLQFPNYSSELNVNALELDDSALYLCASSQSGSSYNEQFFGPGTRLTVL.

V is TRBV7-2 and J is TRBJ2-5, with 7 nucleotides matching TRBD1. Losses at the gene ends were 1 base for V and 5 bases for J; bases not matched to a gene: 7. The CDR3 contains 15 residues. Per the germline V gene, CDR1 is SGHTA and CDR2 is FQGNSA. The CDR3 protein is CASSLVQGRGETQYF. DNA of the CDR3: TGTGCCAGCAGCTTAGTACAGGGGCGCGGGGAGACCCAGTACTTC.

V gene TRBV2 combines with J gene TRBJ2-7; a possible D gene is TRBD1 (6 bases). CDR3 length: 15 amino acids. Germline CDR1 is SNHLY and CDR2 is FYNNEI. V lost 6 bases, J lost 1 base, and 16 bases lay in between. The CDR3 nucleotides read TGTGCCAGCAGGGTACAGGGTCTAACGTCCTACGAGCAGTACTTC. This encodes CASRVQGLTSYEQYF.

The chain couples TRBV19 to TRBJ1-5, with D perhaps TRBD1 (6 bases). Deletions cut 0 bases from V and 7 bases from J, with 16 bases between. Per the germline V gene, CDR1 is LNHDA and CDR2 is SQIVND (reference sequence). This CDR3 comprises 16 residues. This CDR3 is CASSIELGGASQPQHF. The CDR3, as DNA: TGTGCCAGTAGTATAGAACTCGGGGGGGCCAGCCAGCCCCAGCATTTT.

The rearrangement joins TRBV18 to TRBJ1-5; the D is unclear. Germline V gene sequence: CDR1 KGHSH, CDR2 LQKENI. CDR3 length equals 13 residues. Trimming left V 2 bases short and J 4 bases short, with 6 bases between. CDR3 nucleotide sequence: TGTGCCAGCTCACCAAGTTCTAATCAGCCCCAGCATTTT. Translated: CASSPSSNQPQHF.

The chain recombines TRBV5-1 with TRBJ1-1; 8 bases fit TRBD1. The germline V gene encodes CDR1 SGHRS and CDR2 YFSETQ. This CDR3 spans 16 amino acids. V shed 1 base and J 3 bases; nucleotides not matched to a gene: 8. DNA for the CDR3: TGCGCCAGCAGCTTGCCCGGGACAGGAGACTACACTGAAGCTTTCTTT. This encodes CASSLPGTGDYTEAFF.